This T cell receptor (beta chain) is drawn from a study of neurological immune-mediated disorders. General observations from the study: In HTLV-1-associated myelopathy, TCR clonal expansion was greatest, whereas multiple sclerosis had the least, falling below healthy controls. Association with the multiple sclerosis repertoire cluster was not found for any clinical or MRI feature.

At least ten counts were recorded for this clonotype. The antigen remains unidentified. The cDNA came from 5'RACE with 10-nucleotide random UMIs. In TCRdb, the 5' RACE reads were re-called with MiXCR into one record per CDR3 protein. The repertoire holds more than 50,000 distinct CDR3 sequences, with 3.5% to 4.5% as singletons. CDR1 is MNHEY and CDR2 is SVGEGT in the germline V gene. V was pared by 5 bases and J by 6 bases, with 26 bases between. The CDR3 is made up of 18 amino acids. Sequenced: PBMCs. This chain uses TRBV6-2 or TRBV6-3 with TRBJ1-5; perhaps TRBD1 as D (5 bases). The TCR originated in a woman aged 50 to 60 with multiple sclerosis. The CDR3 loop reads CASSALTAGPQRGQPQHF. DNA of the CDR3: TGTGCCAGCAGTGCTTTGACCGCGGGACCGCAGCGGGGTCAGCCCCAGCATTTT.